This T cell receptor beta chain was sequenced during a study of spatial heterogeneity in lung cancer. In TCRdb, the 5' RACE reads were re-called with MiXCR into one record per CDR3 protein. The sample lists 110,000 or so distinct CDR3 sequences; roughly 10% were seen once. The CDR3 is 15 residues long. Germline lookup yields CDR1 MGHRA and CDR2 YSYEKL. The V segment lost 1 base and the J segment 5 bases; nucleotides outside the gene matches: 3. Time point reported: blood at routine non-recurrence follow-up after resection. The authors sequenced whole RNA from tumor, nontumor lung or frozen PBMC without sorting.

The chain joins TRBV4-1 to TRBJ2-1; 9 bases line up with TRBD1. The sequence came from a female donor with early-stage non-small cell lung cancer. Sequenced material: PBMCs, taken at follow-up. CDR3 sequence: CASSQGDREHNEQFF. In DNA form, the CDR3 reads TGCGCCAGCAGCCAAGGGGACAGGGAACACAATGAGCAGTTCTTC.